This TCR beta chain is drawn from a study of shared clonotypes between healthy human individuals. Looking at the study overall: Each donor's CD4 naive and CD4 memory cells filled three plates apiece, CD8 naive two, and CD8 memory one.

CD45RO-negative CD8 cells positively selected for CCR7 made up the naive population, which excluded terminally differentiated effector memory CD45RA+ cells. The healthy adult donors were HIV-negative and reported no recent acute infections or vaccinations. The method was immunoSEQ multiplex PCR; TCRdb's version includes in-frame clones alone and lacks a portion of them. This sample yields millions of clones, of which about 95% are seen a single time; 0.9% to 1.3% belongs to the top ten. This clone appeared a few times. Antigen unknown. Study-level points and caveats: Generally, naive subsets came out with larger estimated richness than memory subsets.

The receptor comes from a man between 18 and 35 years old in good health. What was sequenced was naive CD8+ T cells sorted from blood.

The CDR3 DNA sequence: TGCGCCAGCAGCTTGAACACTGAAGCTTTCTTT. Translating gives CASSLNTEAFF. The J gene is TRBJ1-1, the V gene TRBV5-1; D not certain. The CDR3 runs 11 residues. V was pared by 1 base and J by 2 bases, with 0 bases between. Germline assignment: CDR1 SGHRS and CDR2 YFSETQ.